Shown below are 28 T cell receptor beta chains from a single sample sequenced in a study of human T cells and chemical hapten exposure. TCRdb reanalysed the RACE reads using MiXCR and keeps one entry per CDR3 protein. Altogether about 110,000 distinct CDR3 sequences are present, less than 40% being singletons, with the ten largest covering roughly 3%. The sample's time point: patch test 3, about 24 weeks after DPC sensitization. Treatment indicated: therapeutic diphenylcyclopropenone sensitization with weekly scalp DPC. Sequencing was performed on whole blood, taken in connection with sensitization to the hapten diphenylcyclopropenone (DPC). These receptors were taken from a man aged 40-49 years with alopecia areata. Some clones in this sample may be carry-over from other donors' samples.

The chain is built from TRBV12-3 or TRBV12-4 and TRBJ2-1; D perhaps matches TRBD2 (6 bases). The CDR3 has 13 residues. Trimming shortened V by 3 bases and J by 8 bases, and 11 bases separated the two germline ends. As DNA, the CDR3 is TGTGCCAGCAGTTTCCGGGGAGGAGATGAGCAGTTCTTC. It codes for CASSFRGGDEQFF.

This clonotype was observed a few times. The J gene is TRBJ1-4, the V gene TRBV28, with D tentatively TRBD1 (5 bases). V was cut by 3 bases and J by 8 bases, with 7 bases left in between. CDR3 length equals 12 residues. CDR1 is MDHEN and CDR2 is SYDVKM in the germline V gene. CDR3: CASSFGGEKLFF. The CDR3, as DNA: TGTGCCAGCAGTTTCGGGGGGGAAAAACTGTTTTTT.

J is TRBJ2-3 and V is TRBV13; TRBD2 aligns across 13 bases. The CDR3 covers 18 residues. V was clipped by 1 base and J by 4 bases; unmatched bases: 8. Germline-derived CDR1 and CDR2 are PRHDT and FYEKMQ (reference sequence). CDR3 nucleotides: TGTGCCAGCAGCTTAGAAGGACTAGCGGGAGTTGGGTCAGATACGCAGTATTTT. This translates into CASSLEGLAGVGSDTQYF.

The chain combines TRBV19 with TRBJ2-1; possible D gene TRBD2, 6 bases. The ends were cut back, 8 bases at V and 7 bases at J, with 18 bases in the middle. The CDR3 loop spans 14 amino acids. The germline V gene encodes CDR1 LNHDA and CDR2 SQIVND (reference sequence). As DNA, the CDR3 is TGTGCCAGTTATAAGGGCGGGAATACAAATGAGCAGTTCTTC. As protein: CASYKGGNTNEQFF.

V gene TRBV12-3 or TRBV12-4 combines with J gene TRBJ2-5, with TRBD1 as a possible D gene (6 bases). Trimming took 1 base from V and 2 from J, leaving 8 bases between them. This CDR3 has 14 residues. The DNA of the CDR3 is TGTGCCAGCAGTTTAGAAGGGGGTCAAGAGACCCAGTACTTC. Protein product: CASSLEGGQETQYF.

The V gene is TRBV5-1, the J gene TRBJ2-2; D might be TRBD1 (6 bases). V lost 6 bases, J lost 2 bases, and 8 bases lay in between. Germline V gene sequence: CDR1 SGHRS, CDR2 YFSETQ. This CDR3 has 13 residues. CDR3 protein: CASTQGNTGELFF. The DNA of the CDR3 is TGCGCCAGCACACAGGGTAACACCGGGGAGCTGTTTTTT.

This clonotype was detected a few times. The rearrangement links TRBV29-1 to TRBJ2-1; D possibly matches TRBD1 or TRBD2 (5 bases each). Trimming left V 3 bases short and J 9 bases short, with 12 bases between. Germline V gene data show CDR1 as SQVTM and CDR2 as ANQGSEA. The CDR3 runs 12 residues. CDR3 DNA: TGCAGCGTTGACCAGGGTCGGGGTGAGCAGTTCTTC. Protein sequence: CSVDQGRGEQFF.

V gene TRBV3-1 combines with J gene TRBJ2-1; no definite D call. CDR3 length equals 14 residues. Trimming cost V 0 bases and J 4 bases, with 7 bases left between them. The germline CDR1 and CDR2 sequences are LGHDT and YNNKEL (reference sequence). In DNA form, the CDR3 reads TGTGCCAGCAGCCAAGATCTCGTATACAATGAGCAGTTCTTC. Translating it yields CASSQDLVYNEQFF.

This clonotype was seen ten or more times. The chain has TRBV4-2 and TRBJ1-3, with TRBD1 as a possible D gene (5 bases). The CDR3 is made up of 15 amino acids. Germline values: CDR1 LGHNA, CDR2 YNFKEQ. V lost 7 bases, J lost 2 bases, and 15 bases lay in between. CDR3 coding DNA: TGTGCCAGCAAAAGTGACGGGGGGGCTGGAAACACCATATATTTT. Its protein is CASKSDGGAGNTIYF.

This clonotype was detected only a few times. The genes are TRBV13 and TRBJ2-3; D assignment may be TRBD1 or TRBD2 (7 bases each). The CDR3 extends over 15 amino acids. The ends were cut back, 4 bases at V and 3 bases at J, with 14 bases in the middle. Per the germline V gene, CDR1 is PRHDT and CDR2 is FYEKMQ (reference sequence). CDR3 amino acids: CASSYRAGQTDTQYF. The CDR3 DNA sequence: TGTGCCAGCAGCTATCGAGCGGGACAGACAGATACGCAGTATTTT.

The gene calls are TRBV2 and TRBJ1-1; no clear D gene. There are 15 residues in the CDR3. Germline CDR1 SNHLY, CDR2 FYNNEI. Between the trimmed V and J ends, which lost 3 bases and 1 base, there was a span of 12 bases. CDR3 region: CASSDRKGPNTEAFF. CDR3 in DNA: TGTGCCAGCAGTGATCGCAAAGGGCCGAACACTGAAGCTTTCTTT.

This clonotype was counted a few times. This chain uses TRBV4-1 with TRBJ2-3, with 8 bases matching TRBD2. This CDR3 has 17 residues. Germline values: CDR1 MGHRA, CDR2 YSYEKL. With 0 bases clipped from V and 4 bases from J, the junction kept 9 bases outside the gene matches. CDR3 in DNA: TGCGCCAGCAGCCAAGACGGGAGCGGGGGTAGGGCAGATACGCAGTATTTT. It is translated as CASSQDGSGGRADTQYF.

The chain employs TRBV10-3 and TRBJ1-6, with D possibly TRBD1 on 5 matching bases. The V gene's germline CDR1 is ENHRY and CDR2 SYGVKD. V lost 6 bases to trimming and J lost 3 bases, with 12 bases between them. This CDR3 is 15 amino acids long. The CDR3 sequence is CAIRPDSDYNSPLHF. As DNA, the CDR3 is TGTGCCATCAGGCCAGACAGCGACTATAATTCACCCCTCCACTTT.

This clonotype turned up a few times. The genes are TRBV7-9 and TRBJ1-3; 7 bases map to TRBD1. J was trimmed by 2 bases and V by 5 bases; bases with no gene match: 3. Per germline, CDR1 SEHNR and CDR2 FQNEAQ (reference sequence). CDR3 size: 14 residues. CDR3 loop: CASSTGTAGNTIYF. Written as DNA, the CDR3 is TGTGCCAGCAGCACCGGGACAGCTGGAAACACCATATATTTT.

The chain combines TRBV20-1 with TRBJ2-7; TRBD1 aligns across 8 bases. V trimming: 6 bases; J trimming: 4 bases; junction bases outside the gene matches: 8. The CDR3 contains 13 residues. Per germline, CDR1 DFQATT and CDR2 SNEGSKA (reference sequence). The CDR3 loop is CSAAGTGLYEQYF. DNA for the CDR3: TGCAGTGCAGCCGGGACAGGCCTGTACGAGCAGTACTTC.

This clonotype was seen at least ten times. V gene TRBV29-1 combines with J gene TRBJ2-3; possibly TRBD2 for D (5 bases). The CDR3 extends over 12 amino acids. The V and J ends lost 3 bases and 4 bases respectively, with 8 bases between them. Germline assignment: CDR1 SQVTM and CDR2 ANQGSEA. Here the CDR3 DNA reads TGCAGCGTTGATCGGGGATCAGATACGCAGTATTTT. Translated: CSVDRGSDTQYF.

The rearrangement links TRBV12-3 or TRBV12-4 to TRBJ1-3; no definite D call. The CDR3 contains 14 residues. Trimming removed 6 bases from V and 0 bases from J, with 9 bases in between. The CDR3 loop is CASRPGSSGNTIYF. The CDR3 DNA reads as TGTGCCAGCAGACCAGGTAGCTCTGGAAACACCATATATTTT.

The chain combines TRBV6-6 with TRBJ2-3; TRBD1 matches at 9 bases. The CDR3 runs to 14 residues. Germline-derived CDR1 and CDR2 are MNHNY and SVGAGI (reference sequence). V shed 6 bases, J shed 5 bases, and the junction held 6 bases outside the gene matches. The CDR3 spells CASSPGQGKDTQYF. In DNA, the CDR3 is TGTGCCAGCAGCCCGGGACAGGGTAAAGATACGCAGTATTTT.

This clonotype was counted only a few times. The V call is TRBV21-1, the J call TRBJ2-4. TRBV21-1 is termed a pseudogene. The CDR3 spans 16 residues. The CDR3, as DNA: TGTGCCAGCATGAAATCCCCGAGCCTAGCCAAAAACATTCAGTACTTC. This translates into CASMKSPSLAKNIQYF.

DNA for the CDR3: TGCAGTGCTAGAGGAGGTAGCTCCTCCGGGAACACTGAAGCTTTCTTT. The encoded protein is CSARGGSSSGNTEAFF. The V gene is TRBV20-1, the J gene TRBJ1-1, with D hard to call. The CDR3 sequence is 16 residues long. CDR1 is DFQATT and CDR2 is SNEGSKA in the germline V gene (reference sequence). Trimming stripped 1 base from V and 1 base from J, with 16 bases between.

The chain has TRBV6-5 and TRBJ2-5; D is ambiguous. Germline V gives CDR1 MNHEY, CDR2 SVGAGI. CDR3 length equals 17 residues. V lost 9 bases to trimming and J lost 1 base, with 24 bases between them. The CDR3 spells CASPKLGCQQPQETQYF. The DNA for the CDR3 is TGTGCCAGTCCAAAACTTGGGTGCCAGCAACCCCAAGAGACCCAGTACTTC.

In DNA, the CDR3 is TGCGCCAGCAGCTCCTCTCGTATTGGGGACTCCCAAGAGACCCAGTACTTC. Encoded protein: CASSSSRIGDSQETQYF. The V and J genes are TRBV5-1 and TRBJ2-5; maybe TRBD2 (6 bases). The CDR3 totals 17 residues. Germline V gene lookup returns CDR1 SGHRS and CDR2 YFSETQ. V lost 3 bases to trimming and J lost 1 base, with 19 bases between them. The whole variable domain, remainder taken from reference TRBV5-1 and TRBJ2-5, is KAGVTQTPRYLIKTRGQQVTLSCSPISGHRSVSWYQQTPGQGLQFLFEYFSETQRNKGNFPGRFSGRQFSNSRSEMNVSTLELGDSALYLCASSSSRIGDSQETQYFGPGTRLLVL.

This clonotype occurred a few times. The chain carries TRBV20-1 and TRBJ2-3; TRBD2 matches at 14 bases. Losses at the gene ends were 3 bases for V and 0 bases for J; bases not matched to a gene: 11. This CDR3 has 19 residues. Germline V gene lookup returns CDR1 DFQATT and CDR2 SNEGSKA (reference sequence). The CDR3 DNA follows: TGCAGTGCTAGTTCCCAGGGACTAGCGGGAGATCCCAGCACAGATACGCAGTATTTT. Translated: CSASSQGLAGDPSTDTQYF.

The rearrangement links TRBV6-2 or TRBV6-3 to TRBJ2-1; TRBD2 aligns across 15 bases. The CDR3 consists of 18 residues. V lost 9 bases and J lost 7; bases outside the gene matches: 16. From germline, CDR1 is MNHEY and CDR2 SVGEGT. The CDR3 coding sequence is TGTGCCAGTCAGGTCGGACTAGCGGGAGGGCCCAAAATAAATGAGCAGTTCTTC. Translation gives CASQVGLAGGPKINEQFF.

This clonotype was recorded a few times. The chain couples TRBV20-1 to TRBJ2-7, with 11 bases identical to TRBD1. CDR3 length equals 14 residues. Germline CDR1 reads DFQATT; CDR2 reads SNEGSKA (reference sequence). V shed 5 bases and J 3 bases; nucleotides not matched to a gene: 6. The CDR3 sequence is CSAPRTGGNYEQYF. CDR3 sequence (DNA): TGCAGTGCTCCAAGGACAGGGGGCAACTACGAGCAGTACTTC.

The sample holds a few counts of this clonotype. This chain connects TRBV4-3 to TRBJ1-5, with D tentatively TRBD1 (5 bases). Germline V lookup: CDR1 LGHNA, CDR2 YSLEER. V was shortened by 0 bases and J by 7 bases, with 13 bases between the two germline ends. CDR3 length equals 15 residues. The CDR3 DNA is TGCGCCAGCAGCCAAGATCGGGGCATAAGCCAGCCCCAGCATTTT. Its protein product is CASSQDRGISQPQHF.

This clonotype was counted a few times. V is TRBV27 and J is TRBJ2-7, with 9 bases aligning to TRBD1. Per germline, CDR1 MNHEY and CDR2 SMNVEV (reference sequence). The V segment lost 7 bases and the J segment 9 bases; nucleotides outside the gene matches: 10. The CDR3 is 13 amino acids. CDR3 nucleotide sequence: TGTGCCAGCACCGAACAGGGGGCGGACTGGCAGTACGTC. Its translation: CASTEQGADWQYV.

V usage is TRBV2 and J usage is TRBJ1-6; D is possibly TRBD1 (6 bases). This CDR3 has 15 amino acids. Trimming removed 9 bases at V and 7 bases at J, with 19 bases between. CDR1 and CDR2 (germline): SNHLY, FYNNEI. CDR3 in DNA: TGTGCCAGTTCCCGAATCAGGACAGTAAATTCACCCCTCCACTTT. This encodes CASSRIRTVNSPLHF.